Listed below are T cell receptor beta chains from one sample, sequenced in a study of CD8+ T cells in alopecia areata. Assay: immunoSEQ multiplex PCR; the TCRdb copy retains only in-frame clones and omits some. The sample lists a few hundred thousand clones; roughly 40% were seen once. This specimen was CD4+ T cells sorted from blood, taken at approximately week 36, from a patient treated with tofacitinib. The source of these receptors is a human donor with alopecia areata. CDR3s include the opening cysteine and the closing phenylalanine or tryptophan. The order of the fields is V gene, CDR3 length, CDR3 protein.

TRBV5-6 | 11 | CASSLGGEQFF
TRBV6-6 | 15 | CASSLTSGIGNEQFF
TRBV30 | 17 | CAWSDYPGQGESYGYTF
TRBV19 | 14 | CASRSTEPGFGYTF
TRBV18 | 14 | CASSPPSEEETQYF
TRBV4-2 | 15 | CASSYSRLVSYEQYF
TRBV2 | 14 | CASARDFSYNEQFF
TRBV7-2 | 15 | CASSLLGIGDQPQHF
TRBV7-2 | 15 | CASSLSGSRSNEQFF
TRBV25-1 | 12 | CASSETHTEAFF
TRBV2 | 14 | CASTSGTGSYEQYF
TRBV5-1 | 14 | CASSFSGSSYEQYF
TRBV10-3 | 13 | CAISDGRREPQHF
TRBV4-3 | 18 | CASSHQRSGSRGADTQYF
TRBV9 | 14 | CASSAGPNRDTIYF
TRBV2 | 14 | CASRSRGGNQPQHF